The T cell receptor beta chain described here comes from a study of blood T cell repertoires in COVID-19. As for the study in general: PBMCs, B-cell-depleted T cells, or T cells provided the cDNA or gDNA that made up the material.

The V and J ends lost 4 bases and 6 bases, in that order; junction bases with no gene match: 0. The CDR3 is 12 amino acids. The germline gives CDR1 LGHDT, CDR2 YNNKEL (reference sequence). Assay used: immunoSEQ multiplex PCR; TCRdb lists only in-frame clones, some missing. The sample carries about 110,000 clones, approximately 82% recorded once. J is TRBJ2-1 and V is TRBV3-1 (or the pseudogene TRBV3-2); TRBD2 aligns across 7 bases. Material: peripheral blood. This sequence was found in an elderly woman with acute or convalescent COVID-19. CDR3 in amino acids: CASSRTSNEQFF. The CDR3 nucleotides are TGTGCCAGCAGCCGGACTAGCAATGAGCAGTTCTTC.